These T cell receptor beta chains were read from a single sample in a study of shared clonotypes between healthy human individuals. TCRdb keeps only in-frame clones here, not all; method: immunoSEQ multiplex PCR. Of 1.4 million to 1.5 million clones detected, roughly 96% appear once; the ten largest clones hold more than 0.9%. Sequenced: naive CD4+ T cells sorted from blood. The origin of the receptors is a man aged 25 to 45 in good health. The CDR3 runs from the conserved cysteine through the conserved F or W. Each record gives: V gene, clone size, J gene, D gene, CDR3 protein, CDR3 DNA. The D gene is left open where the match is weak. Not every row has a clone size; where given, it reads once, few, many or a size class.

>TRBV2|NA|TRBJ1-4|TRBD1
CASRWTGAGEKLFF
TGTGCCAGCAGGTGGACAGGGGCTGGTGAAAAACTGTTTTTT
>TRBV6-5|NA|TRBJ2-5|NA
CASRYKETQYF
TGTGCCAGCAGATATAAAGAGACCCAGTACTTC
>TRBV29-1|NA|TRBJ1-1|TRBD1
CSVVRGQGWTEAFF
TGCAGCGTAGTCCGGGGACAGGGATGGACTGAAGCTTTCTTT
>TRBV27|once|TRBJ2-2|NA
CASSPTWVDTGELFF
TGTGCCAGCAGTCCCACGTGGGTGGACACCGGGGAGCTGTTTTTT
>TRBV7-6|NA|TRBJ1-5|NA
CASSLFRPDASNQPQHF
TGTGCCAGCAGCTTATTCCGCCCGGACGCGAGCAATCAGCCCCAGCATTTT
>TRBV7-8|NA|TRBJ2-2|NA
CASSLAIAVRGGELFF
TGTGCCAGCAGCTTAGCGATAGCGGTTAGGGGCGGGGAGCTGTTTTTT
>TRBV9|once|TRBJ2-7|TRBD2
CASSVTGTSGGSEQYF
TGTGCCAGCAGCGTAACGGGGACTAGCGGGGGATCCGAGCAGTACTTC
>TRBV7-9|once|TRBJ2-7|NA
CASSLDGTSYEQYF
TGTGCCAGCAGCTTAGACGGGACCTCTTACGAGCAGTACTTC
>TRBV5-8|NA|TRBJ1-1|NA
CASSLDRERIEAFF
TGTGCCAGCAGCTTGGATCGGGAACGAATTGAAGCTTTCTTT
>TRBV2|NA|TRBJ1-1|NA
CASSVRAGAVGDTEAFF
TGTGCCAGCAGTGTTCGGGCAGGGGCGGTGGGGGACACTGAAGCTTTCTTT
>TRBV5-4|NA|TRBJ1-4|TRBD1
CASSLGGQGDEKLFF
TGTGCCAGCAGCTTGGGGGGACAGGGGGATGAAAAACTGTTTTTT
>TRBV2|NA|TRBJ1-2|TRBD1
CASSLGGGYGYTF
TGTGCCAGCAGCTTAGGGGGCGGCTATGGCTACACCTTC
>TRBV5-1|NA|TRBJ1-1|NA
CASRWTENTEAFF
TGCGCCAGCAGATGGACAGAGAACACTGAAGCTTTCTTT
>TRBV28|NA|TRBJ2-1|NA
CASSLPAGVSSSYNEQFF
TGTGCCAGCAGTTTACCGGCTGGAGTCTCCAGCTCCTACAATGAGCAGTTCTTC
>TRBV6-6|NA|TRBJ2-2|NA
CASSLTSNFNTGELFF
TGTGCCAGCAGCCTGACCTCTAACTTCAACACCGGGGAGCTGTTTTTT
>TRBV14|NA|TRBJ2-3|NA
CASSSSVYTQYF
TGTGCCAGCAGCTCTAGCGTATATACGCAGTATTTT
>TRBV29-1|NA|TRBJ2-3|TRBD1
CSVEEFRQGGSTDTQYF
TGCAGCGTTGAAGAATTTCGACAGGGGGGGTCCACAGATACGCAGTATTTT
>TRBV9|NA|TRBJ2-7|NA
CASSVGQGRSYEQYF
TGTGCCAGCAGCGTAGGGCAGGGGAGATCCTACGAGCAGTACTTC
>TRBV7-2|NA|TRBJ2-7|TRBD2
CASSLLVGLSGRGYEQYF
TGTGCCAGCAGCTTATTGGTGGGCCTTAGCGGGAGGGGGTACGAGCAGTACTTC
>TRBV10-3|NA|TRBJ2-7|NA
CAISESVATYEQYF
TGTGCCATCAGTGAGTCCGTCGCCACATACGAGCAGTACTTC
>TRBV5-4|once|TRBJ2-1|NA
CASSLRVGSSYNEQFF
TGTGCCAGCAGCTTGCGTGTAGGGAGCTCCTACAATGAGCAGTTCTTC
>TRBV30|once|TRBJ2-1|TRBD2
CARSGPGTSGTYNEQFF
TGTGCCCGCTCTGGGCCCGGGACTAGCGGAACCTACAATGAGCAGTTCTTC
>TRBV11-2|once|TRBJ2-7|TRBD1
CASSSGTGGFYEQYF
TGTGCCAGCAGCTCAGGGACAGGGGGCTTCTACGAGCAGTACTTC
>TRBV7-2|NA|TRBJ1-2|TRBD1
CASSLARDSYF
TGTGCCAGCAGCTTAGCACGGGACAGTTATTTC
>TRBV9|NA|TRBJ2-3|NA
CASSARADTQYF
TGTGCCAGCAGCGCCAGAGCAGATACGCAGTATTTT
>TRBV4-3|NA|TRBJ2-2|NA
CASSQVGQSTGELFF
TGCGCCAGCAGCCAAGTAGGGCAGAGCACCGGGGAGCTGTTTTTT
>TRBV27|NA|TRBJ1-5|NA
CASKTTLRGNQPQHF
TGTGCCAGCAAGACGACGCTGCGTGGCAATCAGCCCCAGCATTTT
>TRBV6-6|NA|TRBJ1-3|NA
CASMVGTAGNTIYF
TGTGCCAGCATGGTCGGAACAGCTGGAAACACCATATATTTT
>TRBV10-3|NA|TRBJ1-1|NA
CAISEFLINTEAFF
TGTGCCATCAGTGAGTTTCTGATAAACACTGAAGCTTTCTTT
>TRBV27|NA|TRBJ1-5|NA
CASSRGRSGYQPQHF
TGTGCCAGCAGCCGCGGCAGATCGGGTTATCAGCCCCAGCATTTT
>TRBV7-6|NA|TRBJ2-2|TRBD2
CASSLNFVGGPSPGELFF
TGTGCCAGCAGCTTAAATTTTGTGGGAGGGCCATCGCCCGGGGAGCTGTTTTTT
>TRBV6-5|NA|TRBJ2-1|NA
CASSYSPVRYNEQFF
TGTGCCAGCAGTTACTCGCCAGTTAGGTACAATGAGCAGTTCTTC
>TRBV18|once|TRBJ1-1|NA
CASSPKRNTEAFF
TGTGCCAGCTCACCCAAAAGGAACACTGAAGCTTTCTTT
>TRBV10-1|few|TRBJ2-5|NA
CASSESGQGETQYF
TGCGCCAGCAGTGAGTCAGGGCAGGGAGAGACCCAGTACTTC
>TRBV7-8|NA|TRBJ2-7|TRBD1
CASSVRDRTYEQYF
TGTGCCAGCAGCGTCCGGGACAGAACCTACGAGCAGTACTTC
>TRBV6-1|once|TRBJ2-7|NA
CASRGDLLSSYEQYF
TGTGCCAGCAGAGGAGACTTACTAAGCTCCTACGAGCAGTACTTC
>TRBV7-8|once|TRBJ2-6|TRBD1
CASSLRGGTGGVYFSGANVLTF
TGTGCCAGCAGCTTAAGAGGGGGGACAGGGGGCGTTTATTTCTCTGGGGCCAACGTCCTGACTTTC
>TRBV28|NA|TRBJ1-5|NA
CASSSQTGMGNQPQHF
TGTGCCAGCAGTTCCCAGACAGGCATGGGCAATCAGCCCCAGCATTTT
>TRBV28|NA|TRBJ2-3|NA
CASSDTADTQYF
TGTGCCAGCAGTGACACCGCAGATACGCAGTATTTT
>TRBV10-3|NA|TRBJ2-3|NA
CASAGPPVDTQYF
TGTGCCTCGGCCGGCCCTCCGGTAGATACGCAGTATTTT
>TRBV25-1|NA|TRBJ2-7|NA
CASSLVFEQYF
TGTGCCAGCAGCCTAGTTTTCGAGCAGTACTTC
>TRBV28|NA|TRBJ1-5|NA
CASSLNQPQHF
TGTGCCAGCAGTTTAAATCAGCCCCAGCATTTT
>TRBV28|NA|TRBJ2-1|NA
CASSLWAYNEQFF
TGTGCCAGCAGTTTATGGGCGTACAATGAGCAGTTCTTC
>TRBV21-1|once|TRBJ2-5|NA
CASSSRKGQGQETQYF
TGTGCCAGCAGCTCCCGTAAGGGACAGGGACAAGAGACCCAGTACTTC
>TRBV25-1|NA|TRBJ2-7|TRBD2
CASSPRGVRELYF
TGTGCCAGCAGTCCCCGGGGGGTGCGGGAGTTGTACTTC
>TRBV30|NA|TRBJ2-1|NA
CAWSPGLTYNEQFF
TGTGCCTGGAGTCCCGGACTTACCTACAATGAGCAGTTCTTC
>TRBV5-1|NA|TRBJ2-5|TRBD2
CASGRDETQYF
TGCGCCAGCGGGAGGGACGAGACCCAGTACTTC
>TRBV5-1|once|TRBJ2-3|NA
CASSLMTDTQYF
TGCGCCAGCAGCTTGATGACAGATACGCAGTATTTT
>TRBV7-8|NA|TRBJ1-2|NA
CASSLVPTPYGYTF
TGTGCCAGCAGCTTAGTTCCAACCCCCTATGGCTACACCTTC
>TRBV28|NA|TRBJ2-3|NA
CASRLQGGDTQYF
TGTGCCAGCAGATTACAGGGAGGAGATACGCAGTATTTT
>TRBV7-9|NA|TRBJ1-4|TRBD1
CASSLNLRGNEKLFF
TGTGCCAGCAGCCTTAATCTCAGGGGGAATGAAAAACTGTTTTTT
>TRBV5-1|few|TRBJ2-3|TRBD1
CASSLVGTGSTDTQYF
TGCGCCAGCAGCTTGGTCGGGACAGGGAGCACAGATACGCAGTATTTT